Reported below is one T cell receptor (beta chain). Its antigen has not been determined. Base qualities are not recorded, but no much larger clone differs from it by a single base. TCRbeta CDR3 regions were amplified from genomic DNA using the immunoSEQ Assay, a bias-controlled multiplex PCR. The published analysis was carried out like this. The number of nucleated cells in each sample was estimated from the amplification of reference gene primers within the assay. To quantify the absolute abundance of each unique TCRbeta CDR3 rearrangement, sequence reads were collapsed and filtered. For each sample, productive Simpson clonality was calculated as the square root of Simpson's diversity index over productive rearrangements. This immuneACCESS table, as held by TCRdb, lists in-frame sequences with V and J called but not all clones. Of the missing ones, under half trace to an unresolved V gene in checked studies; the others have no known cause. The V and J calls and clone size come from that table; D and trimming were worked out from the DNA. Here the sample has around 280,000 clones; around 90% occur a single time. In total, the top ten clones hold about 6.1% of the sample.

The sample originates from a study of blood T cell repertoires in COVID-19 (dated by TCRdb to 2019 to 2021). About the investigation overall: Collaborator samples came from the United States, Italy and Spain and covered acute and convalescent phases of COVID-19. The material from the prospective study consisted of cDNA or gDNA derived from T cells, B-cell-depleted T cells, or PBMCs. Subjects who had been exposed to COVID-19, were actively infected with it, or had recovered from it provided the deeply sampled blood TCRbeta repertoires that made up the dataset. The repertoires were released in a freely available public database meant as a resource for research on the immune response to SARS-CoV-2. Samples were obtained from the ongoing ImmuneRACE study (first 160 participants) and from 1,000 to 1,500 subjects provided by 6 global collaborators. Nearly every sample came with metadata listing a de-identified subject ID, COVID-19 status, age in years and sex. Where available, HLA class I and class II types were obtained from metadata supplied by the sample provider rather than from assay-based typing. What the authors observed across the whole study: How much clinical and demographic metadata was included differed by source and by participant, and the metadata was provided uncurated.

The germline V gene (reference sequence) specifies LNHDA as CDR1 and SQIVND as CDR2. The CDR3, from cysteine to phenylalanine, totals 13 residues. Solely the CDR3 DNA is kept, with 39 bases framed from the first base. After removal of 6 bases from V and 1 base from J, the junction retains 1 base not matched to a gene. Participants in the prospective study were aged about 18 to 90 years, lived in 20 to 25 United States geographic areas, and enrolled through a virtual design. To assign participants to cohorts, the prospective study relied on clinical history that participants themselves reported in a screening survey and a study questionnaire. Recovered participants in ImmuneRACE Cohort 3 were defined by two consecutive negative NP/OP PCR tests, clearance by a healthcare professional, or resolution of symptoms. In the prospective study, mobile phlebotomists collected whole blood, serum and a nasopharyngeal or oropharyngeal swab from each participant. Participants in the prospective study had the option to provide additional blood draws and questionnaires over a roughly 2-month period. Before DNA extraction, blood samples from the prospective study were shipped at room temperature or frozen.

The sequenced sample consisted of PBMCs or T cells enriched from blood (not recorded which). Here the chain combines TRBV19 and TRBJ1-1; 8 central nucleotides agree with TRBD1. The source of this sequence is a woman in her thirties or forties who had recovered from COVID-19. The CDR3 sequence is CASRDRENTEAFF. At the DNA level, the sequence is TGTGCCAGTAGGGACAGGGAGAACACTGAAGCTTTCTTT.